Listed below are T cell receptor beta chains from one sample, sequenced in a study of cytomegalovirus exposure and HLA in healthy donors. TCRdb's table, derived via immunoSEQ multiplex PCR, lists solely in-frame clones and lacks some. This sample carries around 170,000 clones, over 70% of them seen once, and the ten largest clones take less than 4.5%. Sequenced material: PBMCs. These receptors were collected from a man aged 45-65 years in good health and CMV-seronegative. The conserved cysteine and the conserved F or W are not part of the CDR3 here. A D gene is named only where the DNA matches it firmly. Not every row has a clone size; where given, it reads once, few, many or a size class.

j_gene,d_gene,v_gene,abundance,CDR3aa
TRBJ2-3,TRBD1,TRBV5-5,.,ASSLTGGDTQY
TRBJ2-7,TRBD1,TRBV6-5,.,ASSYDDRGEQY
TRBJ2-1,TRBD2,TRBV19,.,ASQRAGGHYNEQF
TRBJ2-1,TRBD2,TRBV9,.,ASSVPSGGSNEQF
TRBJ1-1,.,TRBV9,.,ASSSPRGPPEAF
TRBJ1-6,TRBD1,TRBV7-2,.,ASSPRGDYNSPLH
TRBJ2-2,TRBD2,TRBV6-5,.,ASSSTSPGELF
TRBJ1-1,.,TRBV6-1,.,ASISRLNTEAF
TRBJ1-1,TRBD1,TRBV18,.,ASSPRQGVDTEAF
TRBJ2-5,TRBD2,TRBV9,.,ASGSGGSETQY
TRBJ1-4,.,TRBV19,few,ASSIGGETNEKLF
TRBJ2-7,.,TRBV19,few,ASSIESGSTYEQY
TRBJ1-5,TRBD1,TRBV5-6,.,ASSLYRGPNQPQH
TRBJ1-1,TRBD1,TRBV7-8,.,ASSFRGRNTEAF
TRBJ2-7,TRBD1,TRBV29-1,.,SVTGQGSEQY
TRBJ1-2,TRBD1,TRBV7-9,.,ASAPARGGTGLGYT
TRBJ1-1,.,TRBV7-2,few,ASSLAGRNTEAF
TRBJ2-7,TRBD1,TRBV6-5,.,ASSYNDRGREQY
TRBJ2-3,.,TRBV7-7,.,ASSLPSDTTDTQY
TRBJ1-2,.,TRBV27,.,ASSLSYNYGYT
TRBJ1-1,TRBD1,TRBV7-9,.,ASRSGTGLLPEAF
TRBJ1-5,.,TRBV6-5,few,ASSGGPLQPQH
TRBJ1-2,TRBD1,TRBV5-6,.,ASSPDRALNYGYT
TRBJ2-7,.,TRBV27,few,ASSSNSYEQY
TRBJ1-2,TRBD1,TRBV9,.,ASSVGQAGHGYT
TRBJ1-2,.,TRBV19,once,ASTTTSVTRGGYT
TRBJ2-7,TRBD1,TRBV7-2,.,ASSFTGEGSYEQY
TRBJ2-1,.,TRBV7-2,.,ASSFLTGYNEQF
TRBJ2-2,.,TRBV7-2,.,ASSLESYTGELF
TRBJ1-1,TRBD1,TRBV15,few,ATSTLRRGPNTEAF
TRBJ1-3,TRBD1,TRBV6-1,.,ASRTGATGNTIY
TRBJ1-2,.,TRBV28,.,ASRVLNGYGYT
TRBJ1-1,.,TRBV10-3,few,AISGAPFEAF
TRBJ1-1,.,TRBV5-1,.,ASSSSQGSRSFRGNTEAF
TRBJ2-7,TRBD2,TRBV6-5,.,ASSLLLAGGTYEQY
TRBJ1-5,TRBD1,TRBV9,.,ASSLGGDYNQPQH
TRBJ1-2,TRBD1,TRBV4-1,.,ASSQTTGEVYGYT
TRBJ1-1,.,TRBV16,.,ASSQSTPNTEAF
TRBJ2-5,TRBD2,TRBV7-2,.,ASSLLASRGGIQETQY
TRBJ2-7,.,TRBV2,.,ASSGPIPYEQY
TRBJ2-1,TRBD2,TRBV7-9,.,ASSWGGDARF
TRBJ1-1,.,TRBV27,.,ASSLIGGPGTEAF
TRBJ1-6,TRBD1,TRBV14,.,ASSGQGARSPLH
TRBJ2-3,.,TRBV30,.,AWAAPSGTDTQY
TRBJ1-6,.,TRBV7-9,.,ASSQDSTNSPLH
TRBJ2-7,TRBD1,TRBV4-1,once,ASSQGQGPSYEQY
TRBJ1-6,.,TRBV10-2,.,ASTRTVLYNSPLH
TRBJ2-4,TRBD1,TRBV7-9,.,ASSFPGTGDRNIQY
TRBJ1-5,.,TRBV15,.,ATSRVVGKQPQH
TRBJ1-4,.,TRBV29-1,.,SVERDSNEKLF
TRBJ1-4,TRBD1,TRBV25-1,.,ASSESTWEQGQKLF
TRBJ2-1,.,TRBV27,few,ASSSRGNEQF
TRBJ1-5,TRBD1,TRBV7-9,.,SSSLGTGGLNQPQH
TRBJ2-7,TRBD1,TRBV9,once,ASSVWDRPYEQY
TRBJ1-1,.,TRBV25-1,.,ATLGGEAF
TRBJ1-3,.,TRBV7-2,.,ASSYREGNTIY
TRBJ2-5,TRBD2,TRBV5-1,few,ASSLEAGGIETQY
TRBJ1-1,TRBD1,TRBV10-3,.,AISDRQGGTEAF
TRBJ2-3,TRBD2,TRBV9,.,ASSETSVSVDTQY
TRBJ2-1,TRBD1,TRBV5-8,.,ASSQDRDKGNEQF